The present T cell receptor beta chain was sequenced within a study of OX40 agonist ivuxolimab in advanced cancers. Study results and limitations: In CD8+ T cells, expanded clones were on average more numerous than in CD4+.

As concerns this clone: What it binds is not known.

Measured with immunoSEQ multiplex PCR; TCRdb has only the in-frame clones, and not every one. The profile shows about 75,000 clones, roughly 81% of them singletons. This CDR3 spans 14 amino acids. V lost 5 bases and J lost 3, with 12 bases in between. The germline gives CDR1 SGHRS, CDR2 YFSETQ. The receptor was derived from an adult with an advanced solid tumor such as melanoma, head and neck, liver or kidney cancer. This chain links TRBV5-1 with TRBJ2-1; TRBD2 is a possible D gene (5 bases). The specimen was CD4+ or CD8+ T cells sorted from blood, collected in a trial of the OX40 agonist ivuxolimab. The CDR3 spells CASSRGPLYNEQFF. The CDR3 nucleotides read TGCGCCAGCAGTAGAGGGCCTCTCTACAATGAGCAGTTCTTC.